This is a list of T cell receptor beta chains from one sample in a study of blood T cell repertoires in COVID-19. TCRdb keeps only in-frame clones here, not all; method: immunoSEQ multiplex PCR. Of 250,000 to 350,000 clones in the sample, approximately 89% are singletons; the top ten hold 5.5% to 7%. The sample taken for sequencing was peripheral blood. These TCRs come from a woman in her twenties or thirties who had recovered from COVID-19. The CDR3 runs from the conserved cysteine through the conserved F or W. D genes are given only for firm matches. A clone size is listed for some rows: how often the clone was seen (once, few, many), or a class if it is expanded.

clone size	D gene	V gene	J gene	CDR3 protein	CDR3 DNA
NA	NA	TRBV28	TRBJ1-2	CASSKQGPYGYTF	TGTGCCAGCAGTAAACAGGGCCCCTATGGCTACACCTTC
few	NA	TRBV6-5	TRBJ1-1	CASMTGNTEAFF	TGTGCCAGCATGACAGGGAACACTGAAGCTTTCTTT
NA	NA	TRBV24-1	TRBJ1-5	CATSEPGTDPDQPQHF	TGTGCCACCAGTGAACCCGGGACTGATCCGGATCAGCCCCAGCATTTT
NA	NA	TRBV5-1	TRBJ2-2	CASSSSPGNTGELFF	TGCGCCAGCAGCAGCTCCCCCGGGAACACCGGGGAGCTGTTTTTT
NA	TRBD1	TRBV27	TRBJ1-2	CASSRRSGTGLYGYTF	TGTGCCAGCAGTCGACGATCTGGGACAGGGTTGTATGGCTACACCTTC
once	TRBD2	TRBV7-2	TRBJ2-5	CASSLVGLAGVQETQYF	TGTGCCAGCAGCTTAGTAGGACTAGCGGGGGTGCAAGAGACCCAGTACTTC
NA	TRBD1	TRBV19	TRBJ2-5	CASSGGDWTGDETQYF	TGTGCCAGTAGTGGGGGAGATTGGACAGGGGACGAGACCCAGTACTTC
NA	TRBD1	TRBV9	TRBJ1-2	CASSKQGGIYGYTF	TGTGCCAGCAGCAAACAGGGGGGGATATATGGCTACACCTTC
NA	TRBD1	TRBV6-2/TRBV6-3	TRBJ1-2	CASSTAFGQEPNYGYTF	TGTGCCAGCAGCACCGCTTTCGGACAGGAACCTAACTATGGCTACACCTTC
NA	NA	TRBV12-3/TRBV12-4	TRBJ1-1	CASTPGGKTEAFF	TGTGCCAGCACCCCGGGGGGGAAAACTGAAGCTTTCTTT
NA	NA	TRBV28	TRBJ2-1	CASSQSVQGQFF	TGTGCCAGCAGTCAATCAGTGCAGGGGCAGTTCTTC
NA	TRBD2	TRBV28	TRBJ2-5	CASSPTASGGPETQYF	TGTGCCAGCAGTCCTACCGCTAGCGGGGGTCCGGAGACCCAGTACTTC
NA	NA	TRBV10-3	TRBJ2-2	CAISGQGYTGELFF	TGTGCCATCAGTGGCCAGGGCTACACCGGGGAGCTGTTTTTT
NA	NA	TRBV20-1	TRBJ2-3	CSAPTGDTQYF	TGCAGTGCTCCGACTGGAGATACGCAGTATTTT
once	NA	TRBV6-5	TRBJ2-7	CASTPDRRTYEQYF	TGTGCCAGCACCCCCGACAGGAGAACTTACGAGCAGTACTTC
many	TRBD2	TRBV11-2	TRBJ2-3	CASSSSGTSGGSTQYF	TGTGCCAGCAGCTCGTCCGGGACTAGCGGGGGGTCTACGCAGTATTTT
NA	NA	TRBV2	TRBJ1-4	CASRLEDSSREKLFF	TGTGCCAGCAGGCTGGAGGACAGTTCAAGGGAAAAACTGTTTTTT
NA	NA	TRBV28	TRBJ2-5	CVAGNQETQYF	TGTGTTGCGGGGAACCAAGAGACCCAGTACTTC
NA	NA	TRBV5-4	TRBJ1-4	CASSLGGATNEKLFF	TGTGCCAGCAGCTTGGGGGGAGCAACTAATGAAAAACTGTTTTTT
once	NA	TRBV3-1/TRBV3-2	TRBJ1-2	CASSHPVHGYTF	TGTGCCAGCAGCCATCCAGTCCATGGCTACACCTTC
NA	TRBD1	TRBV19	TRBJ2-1	CASRQQGASYNEQFF	TGTGCCAGTAGACAACAGGGGGCCTCCTACAATGAGCAGTTCTTC
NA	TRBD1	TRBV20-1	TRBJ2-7	CSASGSRTGDADEQYF	TGCAGTGCAAGTGGGTCGCGGACAGGAGATGCGGACGAGCAGTACTTC